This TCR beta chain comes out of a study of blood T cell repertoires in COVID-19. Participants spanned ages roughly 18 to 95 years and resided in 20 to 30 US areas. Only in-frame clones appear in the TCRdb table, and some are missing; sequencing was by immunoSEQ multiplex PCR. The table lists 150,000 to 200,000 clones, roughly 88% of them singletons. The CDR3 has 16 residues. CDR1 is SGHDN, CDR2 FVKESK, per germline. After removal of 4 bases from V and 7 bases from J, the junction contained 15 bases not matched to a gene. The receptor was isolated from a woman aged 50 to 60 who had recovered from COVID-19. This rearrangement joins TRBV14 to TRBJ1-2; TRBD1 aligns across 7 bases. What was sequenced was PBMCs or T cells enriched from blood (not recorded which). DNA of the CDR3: TGTGCCAGCAGCCGCTTTGTCCCAGGGACAGCGGGTGGCTACACCTTC. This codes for CASSRFVPGTAGGYTF.